These 6 T cell receptor beta chains were sequenced from one sample in a study of long-term antiretroviral therapy in people with HIV. At survey level, the immunoSEQ assay was run in its v3.0 version. Sequenced by immunoSEQ multiplex PCR; TCRdb stores in-frame clones only, minus some. The table shows 20,000 to 25,000 clones, with approximately 95% occurring only once. The sequences come from unsorted PBMCs, collected 7.6 years after starting antiretroviral therapy. The receptors here all came from a woman aged 40 to 50 with HIV.

V and J are TRBV30 and TRBJ1-2, with D uncertain. Trimming removed 0 bases from V and 5 bases from J, with 7 bases in between. This CDR3 contains 12 residues. CDR1 and CDR2 (germline): GTSNPN, SVGIG (reference sequence). The CDR3 nucleotides read TGTGCCTGGAGTGTAACAGTTTATGGCTACACCTTC. Its protein is CAWSVTVYGYTF.

The rearrangement uses TRBV10-3 and TRBJ2-1, with 15 bases fitting TRBD2. The CDR3 is 17 residues long. The V gene end was trimmed by 7 bases and the J gene end by 8 bases; junction bases not matched to a gene: 12. Germline CDR1 ENHRY, CDR2 SYGVKD. The CDR3 is CAIKGGLAGGSRDEQFF. CDR3 nucleotides: TGTGCCATCAAAGGTGGACTAGCGGGGGGGTCGAGGGATGAGCAGTTCTTC.

The chain carries TRBV11-2 and TRBJ2-1, with D possibly TRBD1 on 5 matching bases. The CDR3 length is 16 residues. Germline V gives CDR1 SGHAT, CDR2 FQNNGV. The V end was cut by 4 bases, the J end by 4 bases, with 17 bases between. CDR3 residues: CASSSIGDVFYNEQFF. CDR3 in DNA: TGTGCCAGCAGCTCCATAGGGGATGTTTTTTACAATGAGCAGTTCTTC.

This clone turned up a few times. The chain recombines TRBV5-4 with TRBJ2-3; either TRBD1 or TRBD2 may supply D (7 bases each). The CDR3 extends over 16 amino acids. The germline V and J ends were trimmed by 4 bases and 3 bases, with 18 bases remaining between them. Germline V gives CDR1 SGHNT, CDR2 YYREEE (reference sequence). The DNA for the CDR3 is TGTGCCAGCAGCGACAGGGCTGGGGGGGAAACAGATACGCAGTATTTT. The encoded protein is CASSDRAGGETDTQYF.

In its sample, this clone was seen once. The chain combines TRBV20-1 with TRBJ2-7, with no clear D. From germline, CDR1 is DFQATT and CDR2 SNEGSKA (reference sequence). The V and J ends lost 2 bases and 6 bases respectively, with 8 bases between them. There are 11 residues in the CDR3. The CDR3 reads CSARRPPEQYF. CDR3 DNA: TGCAGTGCTAGAAGGCCACCCGAGCAGTACTTC.

The gene calls are TRBV29-1 and TRBJ1-2; no clear D. V was clipped by 3 bases and J by 0 bases, with 8 bases between them. CDR1 and CDR2 from the germline V gene are SQVTM and ANQGSEA. The CDR3 has 13 amino acids. The CDR3 sequence: CSVEGGTNYGYTF. The CDR3 bases are TGCAGCGTTGAGGGAGGTACTAACTATGGCTACACCTTC.